Following are 6 T cell receptor beta chains from one sample sequenced in a study of blood T cell repertoires in COVID-19. The data were produced by immunoSEQ multiplex PCR, yet TCRdb's version contains in-frame clones alone and is incomplete. The sample has 95,000 to 100,000 clones, about 80% seen once. The sequenced material came from peripheral blood. The receptor set was obtained from a man between 70 and 80 years old with acute or convalescent COVID-19.

The V and J genes are TRBV5-8 and TRBJ2-5; D may be TRBD1 (6 bases). CDR3 length: 15 amino acids. The germline V and J ends were trimmed by 0 bases and 5 bases, with 14 bases remaining between them. Germline-derived CDR1 and CDR2 are SGHTS and YDEGEE. CDR3 in DNA: TGTGCCAGCAGCTTGGGGCAGGGGTCGAAGGAGACCCAGTACTTC. Encoded protein: CASSLGQGSKETQYF.

The chain joins TRBV7-2 to TRBJ1-5, with D maybe TRBD1 (6 bases). The germline V and J ends were trimmed by 3 bases and 4 bases, with 10 bases remaining between them. Germline assignment: CDR1 SGHTA and CDR2 FQGNSA. The CDR3 spans 14 residues. CDR3 loop: CASSFGQRNQPQHF. In DNA form, the CDR3 reads TGTGCCAGCAGCTTCGGACAGAGAAATCAGCCCCAGCATTTT.

This clone is a singleton in its sample. For the CDR3, the DNA is TGTGCCAGTAGTCTCCGTCCCACCGGGGAGCTGTTTTTT. Protein: CASSLRPTGELFF. The V and J genes are TRBV19 and TRBJ2-2; D not certain. CDR3 length: 13 amino acids. V lost 5 bases to trimming and J lost 4 bases, with 8 bases between them. Germline-derived CDR1 and CDR2 are LNHDA and SQIVND (reference sequence).

The chain links TRBV18 to TRBJ1-3; D not resolved. CDR3 size: 11 residues. CDR1 and CDR2 (germline): KGHSH, LQKENI. V was pared by 5 bases and J by 8 bases, with 7 bases between. In DNA, the CDR3 is TGTGCCAGCTCATTTCTCGACACCATATATTTT. It is translated as CASSFLDTIYF. The variable domain in full, completed from reference TRBV18 and TRBJ1-3, reads NAGVMQNPRHLVRRRGQEARLRCSPMKGHSHVYWYRQLPEEGLKFMVYLQKENIIDESGMPKERFSAEFPKEGPSILRIQQVVRGDSAAYFCASSFLDTIYFGEGSWLTVV.

V gene TRBV5-1 combines with J gene TRBJ2-1; TRBD2 agrees at 7 bases. V lost 0 bases, J lost 3 bases, and 6 bases stayed unmatched. This CDR3 comprises 16 residues. CDR1 SGHRS and CDR2 YFSETQ come from the germline V gene. This CDR3 is CASSLGAGGSYNEQFF. In DNA form, the CDR3 reads TGCGCCAGCAGCTTGGGGGCCGGCGGGAGCTACAATGAGCAGTTCTTC. The whole variable domain, remainder taken from reference TRBV5-1 and TRBJ2-1, is KAGVTQTPRYLIKTRGQQVTLSCSPISGHRSVSWYQQTPGQGLQFLFEYFSETQRNKGNFPGRFSGRQFSNSRSEMNVSTLELGDSALYLCASSLGAGGSYNEQFFGPGTRLTVL.

The chain employs TRBV18 and TRBJ1-1; TRBD1 matches at 8 bases. The ends lost 4 bases at V and 1 base at J; junction bases unmatched: 8. Germline lookup yields CDR1 KGHSH and CDR2 LQKENI. This CDR3 has 16 residues. The CDR3 nucleotides are TGTGCCAGCTCACATCATGGGGGACAGGAGAACACTGAAGCTTTCTTT. This codes for CASSHHGGQENTEAFF.